Included here is one T cell receptor (beta chain) sequence, with context. Its target is not known. Germline CDR1 and CDR2: MNHNS and SASEGT. The J segment lost 6 bases and the V segment lost 5 bases, leaving 10 bases of the junction unmatched. The CDR3 runs to 14 residues. This specimen belongs to a study of T cells in Graves' hyperthyroidism and ophthalmopathy. Study-wide results and limits: Most thyroid clonotypes with frequency above 0.001 were detected in blood.

Amplified TCR beta CDR3 regions derived from RNA transcripts. HTBI primers were used for first-round RT-PCR of the TCR CDR3. Using its own MiXCR run on the multiplex PCR reads, TCRdb lists one record per CDR3 protein. Here the sample spans about 370,000 distinct CDR3 sequences, over 12% being singletons. Patients were excluded for uncontrolled infection, other autoimmune disease, pregnancy or lactation. The J gene is TRBJ2-7, the V gene TRBV6-1, with 7 bases identical to TRBD2. The sample taken for sequencing was blood. This TCR was recovered from a woman aged 60-70 years with Graves' ophthalmopathy. CDR3: CASSPRWASGEQYF. Here the CDR3 DNA reads TGTGCCAGCAGTCCGAGGTGGGCTAGCGGCGAGCAGTACTTC.